This T cell receptor beta chain derives from a study of tumor-infiltrating lymphocytes in primary liver carcinoma. Whole-study results and caveats: A significantly higher top-250-clone fraction was recorded for tumors than for blood (p = 0.039). Compared with tumor region pairs, tumor-adjacent and tumor-blood pairs overlapped less.

From 450 to 550 ng total RNA, TCR beta cDNA was generated with a primer in the constant region. Three nested multiplex PCR rounds, a slightly modified ARM-PCR, produced the libraries for TCR beta. In the first two PCR rounds, TRBV1-TRBV30 forward primers were paired with a C-beta reverse primer, and each round lasted about 10 cycles. TCRdb re-analysed the multiplex PCR reads in MiXCR, keeping a single row per CDR3 protein. The sample holds roughly 120,000 distinct CDR3 sequences, 55% to 65% seen once. Germline V gene sequence: CDR1 SGHDT, CDR2 YYEEEE. CDR3 length: 14 residues. The trim removed 3 bases at V and 9 bases at J, leaving 5 bases unmatched. From about 19-30 mg of unsorted bulk tissue, DNA and RNA were co-extracted together. There were only treatment-naive patients, all with chronic HBV infection. Turning to this clonotype: Its antigen remains unknown. A single base separates this from a much larger clone, so it may be a read error.

Specimen: liver tumor tissue from sampling region 1. The sample's subset: tumor region T1, superior pole. This TCR derives from a woman aged 55-69 years with primary liver carcinoma and hepatitis B virus infection. This chain uses TRBV5-6 with TRBJ2-1, with 11 bases fitting TRBD1. DNA for the CDR3: TGTGCCAGCAGCTCACGGACAGGGGGCAGTGAGCAGTTCTTC. This sequence encodes CASSSRTGGSEQFF.